This entry lists 24 T cell receptor beta chains sequenced from one sample in a study of cytomegalovirus exposure and HLA in healthy donors. The primer mix had 60 Vbeta and 13 Jbeta primers. This table comes from immunoSEQ multiplex PCR, and its TCRdb copy is limited to in-frame clones, with some not included. The sample contains approximately 110,000 clones, around 80% of which appear only once. The specimen sequenced was PBMCs. All receptors derive from a woman aged 30 to 39 in good health and CMV-seronegative.

This clone came up once. The chain recombines TRBV27 with TRBJ1-1; D remains unclear. The CDR3 totals 13 residues. V was clipped by 6 bases and J by 0 bases, with 8 bases between them. The V gene's germline CDR1 is MNHEY and CDR2 SMNVEV (reference sequence). The CDR3 DNA follows: TGTGCCAGCAGGCGGAGGGTGAACACTGAAGCTTTCTTT. Residues: CASRRRVNTEAFF.

The genes are TRBV19 and TRBJ2-7, with 10 bases identical to TRBD1. V shed 5 bases and J 3 bases; nucleotides not matched to a gene: 7. Germline V CDR1 and CDR2: LNHDA, SQIVND (reference sequence). This CDR3 spans 15 amino acids. CDR3 protein: CASSQGTGAGYEQYF. CDR3 coding DNA: TGTGCCAGTAGTCAGGGGACAGGGGCCGGCTACGAGCAGTACTTC.

V gene TRBV18 combines with J gene TRBJ2-7, with D possibly TRBD2 on 5 matching bases. The ends were cut back, 1 base at V and 0 bases at J, with 10 bases in the middle. CDR1 KGHSH and CDR2 LQKENI come from the germline V gene. This CDR3 contains 15 residues. The CDR3 DNA is TGTGCCAGCTCACCACGCGGGTACAGCTCCTACGAGCAGTACTTC. Translation gives CASSPRGYSSYEQYF.

This rearrangement joins TRBV6-5 to TRBJ1-2; D call uncertain. The ends were cut back, 4 bases at V and 1 base at J, with 10 bases in the middle. CDR1 and CDR2 (germline): MNHEY, SVGAGI. The CDR3 totals 14 residues. The CDR3 sequence: CASSFNSLNYGYTF. The CDR3 DNA follows: TGTGCCAGCAGTTTCAACAGCCTTAACTATGGCTACACCTTC.

This chain joins TRBV4-2 and TRBJ2-7; tentatively, D is TRBD1 (6 bases). V was shortened by 1 base and J by 3 bases, with 16 bases between the two germline ends. Looked up from germline, CDR1 is LGHNA and CDR2 is YNFKEQ. The CDR3 runs to 16 residues. The CDR3 sequence: CASSQGGQGIGYEQYF. The CDR3 DNA sequence: TGTGCCAGCAGCCAAGGAGGTCAGGGGATAGGCTACGAGCAGTACTTC.

The rearrangement links TRBV5-5 to TRBJ2-1, with D possibly matching TRBD1 (5 bases). V was trimmed by 0 bases and J by 9 bases, leaving 10 bases between them. The CDR3 contains 13 residues. In germline, CDR1 is SGHKS, CDR2 YYEKEE (reference sequence). CDR3 loop: CASSLAGYGEQFF. The CDR3 DNA reads TGTGCCAGCAGCTTGGCAGGGTACGGTGAGCAGTTCTTC.

V and J are TRBV15 and TRBJ2-3; D is unresolved. Germline CDR1 and CDR2: LNHNV and YYDKDF (reference sequence). The CDR3 contains 14 residues. Between the trimmed V and J ends, which lost 0 bases and 4 bases, there was a span of 8 bases. The CDR3 region has the DNA TGTGCCACCAGCAGAGACCCCCAGTCAGATACGCAGTATTTT. This sequence encodes CATSRDPQSDTQYF.

The chain uses TRBV19 and TRBJ1-2; D is perhaps TRBD1 (6 bases). CDR1 is LNHDA, CDR2 SQIVND, per germline (reference sequence). V was cut by 2 bases and J by 3 bases, with 19 bases left in between. There are 17 residues in the CDR3. The CDR3 protein is CASSINPGTSLYYGYTF. The CDR3 DNA is TGTGCCAGTAGTATAAATCCCGGGACATCCCTATACTATGGCTACACCTTC.

Here the CDR3 reads CASTPGLIQGISGTQYF. DNA of the CDR3: TGTGCCAGTACCCCGGGCCTGATACAGGGCATTTCTGGGACCCAGTACTTC. This sequence joins TRBV19 and TRBJ2-5; possible D gene TRBD1, 6 bases. The V gene lost 7 bases and the J gene lost 7 bases, with 28 bases spanning the gap. This CDR3 is built from 17 residues. Germline V gives CDR1 LNHDA, CDR2 SQIVND (reference sequence).

This clone was seen once. The chain employs TRBV19 and TRBJ1-3, with 7 bases fitting TRBD1. CDR1 and CDR2 (germline): LNHDA, SQIVND (reference sequence). Trimming at V came to 1 base and at J to 6 bases, leaving 12 bases not matched to a gene. This CDR3 has 17 amino acids. The DNA for the CDR3 is TGTGCCAGTAGTATAGCCCGAGACAGGGCGGGTTCAAACACCATATATTTT. It is translated as CASSIARDRAGSNTIYF.

This CDR3 reads CASSWGPGGTEAFF. The CDR3 coding sequence is TGCGCCAGCAGCTGGGGGCCCGGTGGCACTGAAGCTTTCTTT. This chain connects TRBV5-1 to TRBJ1-1, with D tentatively TRBD1 (6 bases). Looked up from germline, CDR1 is SGHRS and CDR2 is YFSETQ. Trimming shortened V by 3 bases and J by 4 bases, and 13 bases separated the two germline ends. CDR3 length equals 14 residues.

The J gene is TRBJ1-3, the V gene TRBV19; a possible D gene is TRBD1 (6 bases). The V end lost 3 bases, the J end lost 1 base, and 10 bases lay between the germline ends. In germline, CDR1 is LNHDA, CDR2 SQIVND (reference sequence). The CDR3 extends over 15 amino acids. CDR3 nucleotides: TGTGCCAGTAGTATTTTACAGGGATCTGGAAACACCATATATTTT. Amino acid sequence: CASSILQGSGNTIYF.

The chain couples TRBV2 to TRBJ2-7; D gene unclear. Trimming pared 6 bases from V and 3 bases from J, leaving 15 bases between. Germline CDR1 and CDR2: SNHLY and FYNNEI. The CDR3 has 14 amino acids. CDR3 in DNA: TGTGCCAGCAGACGGAATCTGCGGCACTACGAGCAGTACTTC. This encodes CASRRNLRHYEQYF.

V gene TRBV4-1 combines with J gene TRBJ2-3; D ambiguous. The CDR3 is 15 amino acids. Trimming shortened V by 3 bases and J by 0 bases, and 10 bases separated the two germline ends. Germline V gene sequence: CDR1 MGHRA, CDR2 YSYEKL. The CDR3 region has the DNA TGCGCCAGCAGCCACGGTCTACGGAGCACAGATACGCAGTATTTT. Its translation: CASSHGLRSTDTQYF.

This chain connects TRBV6-6 to TRBJ1-2, with TRBD1 matching over 8 bases. CDR1 is MNHNY and CDR2 is SVGAGI in the germline V gene (reference sequence). V was clipped by 5 bases and J by 2 bases; unmatched bases: 10. The CDR3 runs 16 residues. The CDR3 nucleotides are TGTGCCAGCAGTAGGACAGGGAGGGGGAAAAACTATGGCTACACCTTC. Translation: CASSRTGRGKNYGYTF.

The chain employs TRBV4-3 and TRBJ1-5, with a weak D call TRBD1 (5 bases). Germline values: CDR1 LGHNA, CDR2 YSLEER. Trimming cost V 2 bases and J 4 bases, with 6 bases left between them. The CDR3 loop spans 13 amino acids. Here the CDR3 reads CASSQQGNQPQHF. The CDR3 DNA reads TGCGCCAGCAGCCAACAGGGAAATCAGCCCCAGCATTTT.

This clone was counted between two and nine times. The V gene is TRBV30, the J gene TRBJ1-2; weak D call: TRBD1 (5 bases). Germline values: CDR1 GTSNPN, CDR2 SVGIG (reference sequence). The CDR3 runs 15 residues. V was trimmed by 0 bases and J by 6 bases, leaving 17 bases between them. DNA for the CDR3: TGTGCCTGGAGTGTAGGAGGGGCTAGTATGCATGGCTACACCTTC. Amino acid sequence: CAWSVGGASMHGYTF. The whole variable domain, filled in from reference TRBV30 and TRBJ1-2, reads SQTIHQWPATLVQPVGSPLSLECTVEGTSNPNLYWYRQAAGRGLQLLFYSVGIGQISSEVPQNLSASRPQDRQFILSSKKLLLSDSGFYLCAWSVGGASMHGYTFGSGTRLTVV.

The genes are TRBV7-2 and TRBJ2-7, with 9 bases that match TRBD2. Germline CDR1 and CDR2: SGHTA and FQGNSA. CDR3 size: 13 residues. Trimming removed 5 bases from V and 6 bases from J; junction bases left unmatched: 5. CDR3 DNA: TGTGCCAGCAGCCAATTAGCGGGAGCCGAGCAGTACTTC. Translating it yields CASSQLAGAEQYF.

This clone appeared once. The gene calls are TRBV30 and TRBJ2-5; possibly TRBD1 for D (6 bases). Per germline, CDR1 GTSNPN and CDR2 SVGIG (reference sequence). With 5 bases removed from V and 5 bases from J, the gap between germline ends came to 15 bases. This CDR3 spans 13 amino acids. CDR3 in amino acids: CAWRAGARETQYF. In DNA form, the CDR3 reads TGTGCCTGGCGTGCAGGGGCGAGGGAGACCCAGTACTTC.

The chain employs TRBV11-2 and TRBJ2-1; TRBD2 matches at 12 bases. Looked up from germline, CDR1 is SGHAT and CDR2 is FQNNGV. This CDR3 comprises 16 residues. The V gene end was trimmed by 5 bases and the J gene end by 9 bases; junction bases not matched to a gene: 11. This CDR3 is CASSTRTSGNWGEQFF. Here the CDR3 DNA reads TGTGCCAGCAGCACCCGGACTAGCGGGAATTGGGGTGAGCAGTTCTTC. The full variable domain, in which reference TRBV11-2 and TRBJ2-1 provide the parts outside the CDR3, is EAGVAQSPRYKIIEKRQSVAFWCNPISGHATLYWYQQILGQGPKLLIQFQNNGVVDDSQLPKDRFSAERLKGVDSTLKIQPAKLEDSAVYLCASSTRTSGNWGEQFFGPGTRLTVL.

The chain links TRBV9 to TRBJ1-2; no reliable D call. Germline CDR1 SGDLS, CDR2 YYNGEE. The CDR3 spans 13 residues. V was cut by 6 bases and J by 2 bases, with 11 bases left in between. CDR3 coding DNA: TGTGCCAGCACCGATGGAGGCAACTATGGCTACACCTTC. Its translation: CASTDGGNYGYTF.

This clone turned up a few times. The chain links TRBV30 to TRBJ1-2, with D maybe TRBD1 (6 bases). The CDR3 consists of 15 residues. Per the germline V gene, CDR1 is GTSNPN and CDR2 is SVGIG (reference sequence). Trimming removed 3 bases at V and 5 bases at J, with 19 bases between. CDR3 loop: CAWSRTGAGDYGYTF. For the CDR3, the DNA is TGTGCCTGGAGCAGGACTGGGGCAGGGGATTATGGCTACACCTTC.

This chain connects TRBV7-6 to TRBJ2-5; D might be TRBD2 (5 bases). V lost 5 bases and J lost 5, with 18 bases in between. This CDR3 is built from 15 residues. Germline lookup yields CDR1 SGHVS and CDR2 FNYEAQ. CDR3 sequence: CASSPLLSGAETQYF. The CDR3 DNA is TGTGCCAGCAGCCCCCTTTTGAGCGGCGCCGAGACCCAGTACTTC.

DNA of the CDR3: TGCAGCGTCCGACAGATAATGAACACTGAAGCTTTCTTT. It specifies CSVRQIMNTEAFF. The rearrangement links TRBV29-1 to TRBJ1-1, with a tentative D call TRBD1 (5 bases). The germline V and J ends were trimmed by 6 bases and 0 bases, with 11 bases remaining between them. CDR1 is SQVTM and CDR2 is ANQGSEA in the germline V gene. The CDR3 is 13 amino acids.